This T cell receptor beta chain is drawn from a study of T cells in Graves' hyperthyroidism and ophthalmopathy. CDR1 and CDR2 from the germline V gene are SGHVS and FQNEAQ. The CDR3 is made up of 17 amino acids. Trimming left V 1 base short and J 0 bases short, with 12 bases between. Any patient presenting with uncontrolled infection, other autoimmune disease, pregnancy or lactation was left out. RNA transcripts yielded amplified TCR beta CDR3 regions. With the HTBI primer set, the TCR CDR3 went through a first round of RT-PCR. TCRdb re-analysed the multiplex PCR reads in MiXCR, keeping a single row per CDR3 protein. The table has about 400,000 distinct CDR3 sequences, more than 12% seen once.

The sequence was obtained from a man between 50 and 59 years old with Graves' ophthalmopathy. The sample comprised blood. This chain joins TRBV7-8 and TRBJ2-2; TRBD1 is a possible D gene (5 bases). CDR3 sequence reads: CASSLGRVVANTGELFF. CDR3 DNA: TGTGCCAGCAGCTTAGGCAGGGTAGTGGCGAACACCGGGGAGCTGTTTTTT.